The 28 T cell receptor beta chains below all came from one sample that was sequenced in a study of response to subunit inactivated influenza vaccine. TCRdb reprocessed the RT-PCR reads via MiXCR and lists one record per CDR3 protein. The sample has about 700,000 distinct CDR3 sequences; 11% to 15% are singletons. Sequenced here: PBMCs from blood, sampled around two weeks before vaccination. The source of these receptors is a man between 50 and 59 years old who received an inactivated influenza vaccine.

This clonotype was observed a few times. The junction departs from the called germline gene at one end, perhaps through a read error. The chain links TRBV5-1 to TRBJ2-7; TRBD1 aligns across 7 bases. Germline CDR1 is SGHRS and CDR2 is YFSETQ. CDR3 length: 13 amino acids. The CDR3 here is CASRLGQTYEQYF. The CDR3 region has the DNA TGCGCCAGCAGATTGGGACAGACCTACGAGCAGTACTTC. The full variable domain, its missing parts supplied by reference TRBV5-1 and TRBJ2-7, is KAGVTQTPRYLIKTRGQQVTLSCSPISGHRSVSWYQQTPGQGLQFLFEYFSETQRNKGNFPGRFSGRQFSNSRSEMNVSTLELGDSALYLCASRLGQTYEQYFGPGTRLTVT.

The CDR3 is CASSGDRSATNEKLFF. In DNA, the CDR3 is TGTGCCAGCAGTGGAGACAGATCTGCAACTAATGAAAAACTGTTTTTT. The chain carries TRBV25-1 and TRBJ1-4; the D gene is possibly TRBD1 (5 bases). V was pared by 4 bases and J by 0 bases, with 12 bases between. Germline CDR1 MGHDK, CDR2 SYGVNS. This CDR3 spans 16 amino acids.

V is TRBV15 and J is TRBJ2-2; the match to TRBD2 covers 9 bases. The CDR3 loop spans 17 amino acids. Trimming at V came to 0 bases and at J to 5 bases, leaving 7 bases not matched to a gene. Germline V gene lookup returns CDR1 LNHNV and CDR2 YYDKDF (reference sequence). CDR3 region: CATSRDRSTSGTGELFF. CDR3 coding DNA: TGTGCCACCAGCAGAGATCGGTCAACTAGCGGGACCGGGGAGCTGTTTTTT.

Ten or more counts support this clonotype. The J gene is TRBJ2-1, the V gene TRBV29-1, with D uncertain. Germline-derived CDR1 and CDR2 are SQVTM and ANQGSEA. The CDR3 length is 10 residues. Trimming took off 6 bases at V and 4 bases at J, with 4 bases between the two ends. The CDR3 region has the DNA TGCAGCGTAGGATACAATGAGCAGTTCTTC. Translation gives CSVGYNEQFF.

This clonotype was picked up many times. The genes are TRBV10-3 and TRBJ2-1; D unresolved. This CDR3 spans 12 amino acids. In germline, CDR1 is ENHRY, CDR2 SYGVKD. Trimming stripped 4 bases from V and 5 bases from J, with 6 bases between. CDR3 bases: TGTGCCATCAGTGTACTCGACAATGAGCAGTTCTTC. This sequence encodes CAISVLDNEQFF.

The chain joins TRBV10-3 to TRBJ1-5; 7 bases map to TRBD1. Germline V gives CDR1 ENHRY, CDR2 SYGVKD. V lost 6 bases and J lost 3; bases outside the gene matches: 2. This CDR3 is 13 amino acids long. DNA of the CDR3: TGTGCCATCAGGGACAGGAACAATCAGCCCCAGCATTTT. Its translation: CAIRDRNNQPQHF.

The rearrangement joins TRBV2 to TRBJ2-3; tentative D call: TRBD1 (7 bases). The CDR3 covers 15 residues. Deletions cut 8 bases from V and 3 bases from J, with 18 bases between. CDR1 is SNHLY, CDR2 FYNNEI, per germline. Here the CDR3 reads CASCAQGGRTDTQYF. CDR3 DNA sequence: TGTGCCAGCTGTGCGCAGGGGGGTAGGACAGATACGCAGTATTTT. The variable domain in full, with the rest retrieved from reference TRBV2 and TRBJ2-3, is EPEVTQTPSHQVTQMGQEVILRCVPISNHLYFYWYRQILGQKVEFLVSFYNNEISEKSEIFDDQFSVERPDGSNFTLKIRSTKLEDSAMYFCASCAQGGRTDTQYFGPGTRLTVL.

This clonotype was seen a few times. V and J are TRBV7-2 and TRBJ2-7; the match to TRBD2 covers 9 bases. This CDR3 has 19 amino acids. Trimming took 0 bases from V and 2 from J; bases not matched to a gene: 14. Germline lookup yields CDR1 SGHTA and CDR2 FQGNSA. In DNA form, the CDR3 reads TGTGCCAGCAGCTTAGCGCACATAGCGGGGGCCACGTTCGCCTACGAGCAGTACTTC. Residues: CASSLAHIAGATFAYEQYF.

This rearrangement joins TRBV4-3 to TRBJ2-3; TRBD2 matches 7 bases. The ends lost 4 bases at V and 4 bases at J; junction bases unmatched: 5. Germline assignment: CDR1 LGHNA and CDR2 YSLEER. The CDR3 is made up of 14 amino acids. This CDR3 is CASSRWLAADTQYF. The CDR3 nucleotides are TGCGCCAGCAGCCGCTGGCTAGCGGCAGATACGCAGTATTTT.

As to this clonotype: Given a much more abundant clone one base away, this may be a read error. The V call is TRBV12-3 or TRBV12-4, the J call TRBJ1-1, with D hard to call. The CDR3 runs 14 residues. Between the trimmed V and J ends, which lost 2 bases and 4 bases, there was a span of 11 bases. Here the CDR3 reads CASSLIRLITEAFF. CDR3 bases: TGTGCCAGCAGTTTAATCAGATTGATCACTGAAGCTTTCTTT.

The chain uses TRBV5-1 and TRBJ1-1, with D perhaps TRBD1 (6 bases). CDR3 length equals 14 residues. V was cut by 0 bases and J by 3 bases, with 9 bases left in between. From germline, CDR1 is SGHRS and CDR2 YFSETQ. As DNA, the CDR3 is TGCGCCAGCAGCTTGGAAGGGGGACACACTGAAGCTTTCTTT. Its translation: CASSLEGGHTEAFF.

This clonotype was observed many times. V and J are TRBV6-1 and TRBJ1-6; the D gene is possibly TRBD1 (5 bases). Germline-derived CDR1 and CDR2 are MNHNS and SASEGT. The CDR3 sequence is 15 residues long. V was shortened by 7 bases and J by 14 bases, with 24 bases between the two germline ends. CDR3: CASTSTSSKGNALHF. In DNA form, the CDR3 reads TGTGCCAGCACCTCCACATCCAGTAAGGGGAATGCCCTCCACTTT.

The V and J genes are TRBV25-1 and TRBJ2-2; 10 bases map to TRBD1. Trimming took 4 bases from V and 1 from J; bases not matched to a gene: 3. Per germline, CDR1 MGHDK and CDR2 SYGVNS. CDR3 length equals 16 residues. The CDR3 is CASSAGQGENTGELFF. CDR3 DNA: TGTGCCAGCAGTGCCGGACAGGGGGAGAACACCGGGGAGCTGTTTTTT. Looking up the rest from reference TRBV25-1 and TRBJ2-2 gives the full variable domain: EADIYQTPRYLVIGTGKKITLECSQTMGHDKMYWYQQDPGMELHLIHYSYGVNSTEKGDLSSESTVSRIRTEHFPLTLESARPSHTSQYLCASSAGQGENTGELFFGEGSRLTVL.

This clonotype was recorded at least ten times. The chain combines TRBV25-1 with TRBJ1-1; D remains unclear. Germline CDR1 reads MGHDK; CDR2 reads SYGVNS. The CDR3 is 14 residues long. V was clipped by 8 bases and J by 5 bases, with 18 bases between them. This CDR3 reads CASRLSGWGTEAFF. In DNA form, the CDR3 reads TGTGCCAGCCGATTATCAGGTTGGGGTACTGAAGCTTTCTTT.

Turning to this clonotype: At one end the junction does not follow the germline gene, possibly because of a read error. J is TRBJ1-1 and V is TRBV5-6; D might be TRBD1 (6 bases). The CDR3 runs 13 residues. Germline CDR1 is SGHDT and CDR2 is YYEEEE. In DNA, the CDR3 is TGTGCCATCAGCTTGGATACAGGGACGGTAGCTTTCTTT. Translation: CAISLDTGTVAFF. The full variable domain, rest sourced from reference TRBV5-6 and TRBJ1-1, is DAGVTQSPTHLIKTRGQQVTLRCSPKSGHDTVSWYQQALGQGPQFIFQYYEEEERQRGNFPDRFSGHQFPNYSSELNVNALLLGDSALYLCAISLDTGTVAFFGQGTRLTVV.

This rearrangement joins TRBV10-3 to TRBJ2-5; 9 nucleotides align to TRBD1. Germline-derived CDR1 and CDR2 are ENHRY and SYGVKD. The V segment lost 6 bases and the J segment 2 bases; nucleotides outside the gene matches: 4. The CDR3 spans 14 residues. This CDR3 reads CAIREGQGQETQYF. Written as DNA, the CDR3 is TGTGCCATCAGAGAGGGACAGGGACAAGAGACCCAGTACTTC.

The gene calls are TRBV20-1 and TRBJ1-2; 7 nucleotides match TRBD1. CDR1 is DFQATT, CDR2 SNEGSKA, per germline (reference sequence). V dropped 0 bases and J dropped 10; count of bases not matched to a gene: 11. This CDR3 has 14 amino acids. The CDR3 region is CSARDSGTANFYTF. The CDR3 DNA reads TGCAGTGCTAGAGACTCGGGGACAGCTAATTTCTACACCTTC.

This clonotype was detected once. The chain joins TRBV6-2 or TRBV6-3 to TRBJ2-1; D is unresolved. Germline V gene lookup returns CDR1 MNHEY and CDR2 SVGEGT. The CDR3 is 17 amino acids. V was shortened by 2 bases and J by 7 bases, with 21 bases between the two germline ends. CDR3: CASSYSSSQRWVNEQFF. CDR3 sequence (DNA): TGTGCCAGCAGTTACAGTAGCAGCCAACGCTGGGTAAATGAGCAGTTCTTC.

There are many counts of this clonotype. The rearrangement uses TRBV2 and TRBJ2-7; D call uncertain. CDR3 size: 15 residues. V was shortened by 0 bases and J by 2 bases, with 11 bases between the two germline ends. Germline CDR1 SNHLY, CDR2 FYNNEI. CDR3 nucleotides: TGTGCCAGCAGTGAAGCTGCCCTGCTGACCTACGAGCAGTACTTC. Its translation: CASSEAALLTYEQYF.

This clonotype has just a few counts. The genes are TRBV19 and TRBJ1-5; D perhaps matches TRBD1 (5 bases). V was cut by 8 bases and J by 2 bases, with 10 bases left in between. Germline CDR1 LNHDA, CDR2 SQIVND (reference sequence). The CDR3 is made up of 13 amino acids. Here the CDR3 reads CASAQGGNQPQHF. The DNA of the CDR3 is TGTGCCAGTGCCCAGGGCGGCAATCAGCCCCAGCATTTT.

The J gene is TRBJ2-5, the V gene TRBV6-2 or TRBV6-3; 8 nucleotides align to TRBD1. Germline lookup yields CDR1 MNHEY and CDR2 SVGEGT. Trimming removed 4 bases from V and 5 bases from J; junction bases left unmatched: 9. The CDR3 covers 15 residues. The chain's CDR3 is CASSWAQGAWETQYF. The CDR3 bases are TGTGCCAGCAGTTGGGCCCAGGGGGCTTGGGAGACCCAGTACTTC.

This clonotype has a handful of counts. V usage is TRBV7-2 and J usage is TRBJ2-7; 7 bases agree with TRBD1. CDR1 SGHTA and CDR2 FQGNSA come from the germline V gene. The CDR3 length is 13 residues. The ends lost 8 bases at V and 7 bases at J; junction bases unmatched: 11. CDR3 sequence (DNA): TGTGCCAGCGTGGGACAGCCTTACGTTGAGCAGTACTTC. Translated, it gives CASVGQPYVEQYF.

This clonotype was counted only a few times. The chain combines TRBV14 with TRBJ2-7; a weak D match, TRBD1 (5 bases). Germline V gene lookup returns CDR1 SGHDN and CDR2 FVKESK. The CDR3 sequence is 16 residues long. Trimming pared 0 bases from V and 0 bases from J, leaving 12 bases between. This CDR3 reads CASSQEFEQASYEQYF. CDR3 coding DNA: TGTGCCAGCAGCCAAGAGTTTGAACAGGCCTCCTACGAGCAGTACTTC.

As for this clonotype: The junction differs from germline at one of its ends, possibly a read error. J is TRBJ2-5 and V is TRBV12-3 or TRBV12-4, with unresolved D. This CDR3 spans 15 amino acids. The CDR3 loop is CACSLENRWVETQYF. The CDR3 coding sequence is TGTGCCTGCAGTTTAGAGAACCGATGGGTAGAGACCCAGTACTTC.

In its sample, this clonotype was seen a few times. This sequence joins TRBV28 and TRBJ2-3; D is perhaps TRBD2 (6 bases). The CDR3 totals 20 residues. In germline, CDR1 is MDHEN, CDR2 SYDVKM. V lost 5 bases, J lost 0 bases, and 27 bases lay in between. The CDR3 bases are TGTGCCAGCAGTCCATGGGGTCTGATGGGGGGTGTTACTAGCACAGATACGCAGTATTTT. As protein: CASSPWGLMGGVTSTDTQYF.

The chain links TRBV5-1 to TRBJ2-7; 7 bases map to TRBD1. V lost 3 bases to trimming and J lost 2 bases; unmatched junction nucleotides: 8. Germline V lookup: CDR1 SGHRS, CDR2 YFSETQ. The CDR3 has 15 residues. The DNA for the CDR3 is TGCGCCAGCAGCTACCAAGGGACAGAGGCCTACGAGCAGTACTTC. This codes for CASSYQGTEAYEQYF.

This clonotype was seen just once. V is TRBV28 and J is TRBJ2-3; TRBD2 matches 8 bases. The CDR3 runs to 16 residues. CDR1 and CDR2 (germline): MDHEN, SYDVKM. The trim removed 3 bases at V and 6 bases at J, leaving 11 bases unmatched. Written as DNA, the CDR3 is TGTGCCAGCAGTTTGGGTAGCGGGGAGGGTGCGGATACGCAGTATTTT. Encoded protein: CASSLGSGEGADTQYF.

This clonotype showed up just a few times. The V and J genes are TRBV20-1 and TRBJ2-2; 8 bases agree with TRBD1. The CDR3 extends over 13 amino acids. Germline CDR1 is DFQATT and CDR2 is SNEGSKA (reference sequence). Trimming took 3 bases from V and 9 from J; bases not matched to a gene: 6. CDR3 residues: CSARGQGARELFF. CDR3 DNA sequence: TGCAGTGCTAGGGGGCAGGGGGCAAGGGAGCTGTTTTTT.